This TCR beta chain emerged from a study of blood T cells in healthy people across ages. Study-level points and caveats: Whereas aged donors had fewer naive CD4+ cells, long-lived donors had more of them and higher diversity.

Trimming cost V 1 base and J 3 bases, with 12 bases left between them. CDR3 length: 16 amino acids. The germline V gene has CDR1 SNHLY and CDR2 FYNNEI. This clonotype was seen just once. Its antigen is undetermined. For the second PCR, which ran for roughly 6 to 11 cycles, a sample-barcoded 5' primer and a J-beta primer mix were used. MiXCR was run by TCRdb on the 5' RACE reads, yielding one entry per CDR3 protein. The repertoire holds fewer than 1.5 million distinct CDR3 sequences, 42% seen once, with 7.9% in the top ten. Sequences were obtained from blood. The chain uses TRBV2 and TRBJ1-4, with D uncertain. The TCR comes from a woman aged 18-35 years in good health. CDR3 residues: CASSEGGGQANEKLFF. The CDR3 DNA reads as TGTGCCAGCAGTGAAGGAGGAGGTCAGGCTAATGAAAAACTGTTTTTT.